The T cell receptor beta chain described here comes from a study of T cell responses to AZD1222 COVID-19 vaccine. Findings and limits, study-wide: Only a handful of AZD1222 recipients, several in all, had baseline seropositivity. At 160-218 and 743-854, vaccine-associated CD4 TCRs were dominant, and they spanned spike.

A word on this clone: Its antigen remains unknown.

V was clipped by 5 bases and J by 0 bases, with 17 bases between them. This CDR3 comprises 18 residues. The germline gives CDR1 MGHRA, CDR2 YSYEKL. Profiled with immunoSEQ multiplex PCR; TCRdb holds only in-frame clones, not every one. In the table there are about 120,000 clones, 80% to 90% of which are singletons. This TCR came from an adult in good health. The chain employs TRBV4-1 and TRBJ2-6; no reliable D call. Specimen: peripheral blood, collected on day 0 of MenACWY control vaccination. The DNA of the CDR3 is TGCGCCAGCAGCTTCTCACCGATCCCAAACTCTGGGGCCAACGTCCTGACTTTC. As protein: CASSFSPIPNSGANVLTF.